The 14 T cell receptor beta chains below come from one sample, sequenced in a study of T cell repertoires in cytomegalovirus infection. One entry per CDR3 protein results from TCRdb running MiXCR on the reads. The profile shows about 360,000 distinct CDR3 sequences, 15% to 20% of them singletons. The sequenced material came from PBMCs. These receptors were collected from a human donor in good health (CMV status not recorded). Some clones in this sample may be carry-over from other donors' samples.

Note on this clonotype: Given a much more abundant clone one base away, this may be a read error. The chain has TRBV6-6 and TRBJ2-1, with 8 positions matching TRBD2. CDR3 length equals 20 residues. Looked up from germline, CDR1 is MNHNY and CDR2 is SVGAGI (reference sequence). The CDR3 region is CASSQGLAEWGEGPYNGQFF. CDR3 nucleotide sequence: TGTGCCAGCAGTCAAGGACTAGCTGAGTGGGGGGAGGGACCCTACAATGGGCAGTTCTTC.

The sample holds a few counts of this clonotype. This chain joins TRBV20-1 and TRBJ2-2; D ambiguous. Germline CDR1 DFQATT, CDR2 SNEGSKA (reference sequence). The V and J ends lost 6 bases and 5 bases respectively, with 7 bases between them. The CDR3 runs to 11 residues. The CDR3 sequence is CSAQITGELFF. The DNA for the CDR3 is TGCAGTGCCCAGATAACCGGGGAGCTGTTTTTT.

At least ten counts were recorded for this clonotype. The chain combines TRBV11-2 with TRBJ2-1; D perhaps matches TRBD2 (6 bases). The CDR3 spans 15 residues. Germline lookup yields CDR1 SGHAT and CDR2 FQNNGV. Trimming removed 6 bases at V and 5 bases at J, with 17 bases between. The CDR3: CASRHIPGLHNEQFF. CDR3 nucleotide sequence: TGTGCCAGCAGACATATCCCGGGACTCCACAATGAGCAGTTCTTC.

The V gene is TRBV4-3, the J gene TRBJ2-3, with TRBD1 matching 8 bases. The CDR3 runs 15 residues. Germline CDR1 is LGHNA and CDR2 is YSLEER. V shed 0 bases and J 9 bases; nucleotides not matched to a gene: 8. The CDR3 loop is CASSQDGRGRRTQYF. In nucleotides, the CDR3 is TGCGCCAGCAGCCAAGACGGCAGGGGGCGGAGGACGCAGTATTTT.

This clonotype was observed a few times. This chain connects TRBV20-1 to TRBJ1-5; 7 nucleotides align to TRBD1. This CDR3 spans 15 amino acids. V lost 3 bases and J lost 3; bases outside the gene matches: 8. Germline CDR1 DFQATT, CDR2 SNEGSKA (reference sequence). CDR3 sequence: CSASPGQKVNQPQHF. CDR3 DNA sequence: TGCAGTGCTAGCCCGGGACAGAAAGTCAATCAGCCCCAGCATTTT.

This chain joins TRBV12-3 or TRBV12-4 and TRBJ1-1; a possible D gene is TRBD1 (5 bases). The CDR3 is 13 amino acids. V dropped 7 bases and J dropped 4 bases, with 13 bases sitting between them. The CDR3 spells CASTSGWGTEAFF. The CDR3 coding sequence is TGTGCCAGCACCTCAGGGTGGGGCACTGAAGCTTTCTTT.

In the case of this clonotype: Given the absence of the conserved phenylalanine or tryptophan at the CDR3 end, a read error is likely. This chain links TRBV28 with TRBJ2-2; the D gene is possibly TRBD2 (5 bases). From germline, CDR1 is MDHEN and CDR2 SYDVKM. CDR3 length: 16 residues. V was cut by 2 bases and J by 1 base, with 11 bases left in between. The CDR3 DNA is TGTGCCAGCAGTTTACGAGGGTCGGGGAACACCGGGGAGCTGTTTGTT. This gives the protein CASSLRGSGNTGELFV.

The chain combines TRBV7-2 with TRBJ1-4, with 9 positions matching TRBD1. Germline V lookup: CDR1 SGHTA, CDR2 FQGNSA. Trimming at V came to 3 bases and at J to 7 bases, leaving 6 bases not matched to a gene. CDR3 length: 15 residues. The CDR3 DNA is TGTGCCAGCAGCTTTTTGGGACAGGGTGGTGAAAAACTGTTTTTT. This codes for CASSFLGQGGEKLFF.

This clonotype has at least ten counts. CDR3 DNA sequence: TGTGCCAGCAGCTTACGGGGGGGCAATTCACCCCTCCACTTT. This translates into CASSLRGGNSPLHF. The chain carries TRBV7-2 and TRBJ1-6, with D maybe TRBD1 (6 bases). The germline CDR1 and CDR2 sequences are SGHTA and FQGNSA. Trimming cost V 2 bases and J 7 bases, with 9 bases left between them. The CDR3 runs to 14 residues.

This clonotype occurred a few times. This rearrangement joins TRBV18 to TRBJ1-5; no reliable D call. The germline V gene has CDR1 KGHSH and CDR2 LQKENI. This CDR3 region has 17 residues. V was cut by 2 bases and J by 3 bases, with 17 bases left in between. CDR3 sequence: CASSPYVGYGNNQPQHF. The CDR3 coding sequence is TGTGCCAGCTCACCATACGTGGGATACGGGAACAATCAGCCCCAGCATTTT.

This chain connects TRBV2 to TRBJ1-4; possibly TRBD1 for D (6 bases). This CDR3 spans 17 amino acids. Trimming cost V 3 bases and J 8 bases, with 22 bases left between them. The V gene's germline CDR1 is SNHLY and CDR2 FYNNEI. CDR3 bases: TGTGCCAGCAGTGATATAACGATCTTCGGGGGCATGGAAAAACTGTTTTTT. This translates into CASSDITIFGGMEKLFF. Full variable domain (missing parts from reference TRBV2 and TRBJ1-4): EPEVTQTPSHQVTQMGQEVILRCVPISNHLYFYWYRQILGQKVEFLVSFYNNEISEKSEIFDDQFSVERPDGSNFTLKIRSTKLEDSAMYFCASSDITIFGGMEKLFFGSGTQLSVL.

This clonotype was found many times. The chain has TRBV7-6 and TRBJ2-7; D unresolved. Germline loops: CDR1 SGHVS, CDR2 FNYEAQ. V was pared by 1 base and J by 12 bases, with 10 bases between. The CDR3 loop spans 11 amino acids. This CDR3 is CASSLGPSWYF. CDR3 sequence (DNA): TGTGCCAGCAGCTTAGGCCCGAGCTGGTACTTC.

The J gene is TRBJ1-1, the V gene TRBV12-3 or TRBV12-4; D possibly corresponds to TRBD1 (5 bases). Trimming shortened V by 6 bases and J by 2 bases, and 10 bases separated the two germline ends. This CDR3 comprises 13 residues. In DNA, the CDR3 is TGTGCCAGCAGGTATGGGACCAACACTGAAGCTTTCTTT. Its translation: CASRYGTNTEAFF.

The V gene is TRBV5-8, the J gene TRBJ1-5; D possibly corresponds to TRBD1 (5 bases). With 4 bases removed from V and 9 bases from J, the gap between germline ends came to 23 bases. Germline V gene data show CDR1 as SGHTS and CDR2 as YDEGEE. The CDR3 totals 16 residues. The CDR3 spells CASSGTSGTDYGPQHF. Here the CDR3 DNA reads TGTGCCAGCAGCGGAACATCCGGGACGGATTATGGGCCCCAGCATTTT. Supplemented by reference TRBV5-8 and TRBJ1-5, the full variable domain reads EAGVTQSPTHLIKTRGQQATLRCSPISGHTSVYWYQQALGLGLQFLLWYDEGEERNRGNFPPRFSGRQFPNYSSELNVNALELEDSALYLCASSGTSGTDYGPQHFGDGTRLSIL.